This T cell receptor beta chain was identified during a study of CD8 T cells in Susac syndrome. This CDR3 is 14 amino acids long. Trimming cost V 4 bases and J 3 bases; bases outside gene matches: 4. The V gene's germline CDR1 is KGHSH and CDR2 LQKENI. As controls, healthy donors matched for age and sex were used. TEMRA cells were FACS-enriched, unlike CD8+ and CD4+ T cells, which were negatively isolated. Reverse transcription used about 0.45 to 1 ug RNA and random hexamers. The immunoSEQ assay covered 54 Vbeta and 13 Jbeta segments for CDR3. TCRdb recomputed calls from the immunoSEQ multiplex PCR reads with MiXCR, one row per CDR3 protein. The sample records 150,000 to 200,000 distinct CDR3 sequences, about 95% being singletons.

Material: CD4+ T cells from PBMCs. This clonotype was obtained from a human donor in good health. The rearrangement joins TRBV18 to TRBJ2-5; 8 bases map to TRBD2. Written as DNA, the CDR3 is TGTGCCAGCTCACTCCGAGCGGGGGAAGAGACCCAGTACTTC. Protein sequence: CASSLRAGEETQYF.